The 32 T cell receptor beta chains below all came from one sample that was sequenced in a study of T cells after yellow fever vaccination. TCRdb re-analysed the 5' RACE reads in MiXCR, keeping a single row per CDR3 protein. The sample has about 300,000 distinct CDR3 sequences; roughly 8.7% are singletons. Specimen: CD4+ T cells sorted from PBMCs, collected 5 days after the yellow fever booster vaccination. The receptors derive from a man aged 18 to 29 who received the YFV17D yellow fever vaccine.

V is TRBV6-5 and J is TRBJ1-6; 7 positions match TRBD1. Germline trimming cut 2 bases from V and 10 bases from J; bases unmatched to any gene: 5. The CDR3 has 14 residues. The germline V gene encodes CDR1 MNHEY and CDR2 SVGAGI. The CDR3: CASSYDRDSSPLHF. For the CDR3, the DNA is TGTGCCAGCAGTTACGACAGGGATTCCTCACCCCTCCACTTT.

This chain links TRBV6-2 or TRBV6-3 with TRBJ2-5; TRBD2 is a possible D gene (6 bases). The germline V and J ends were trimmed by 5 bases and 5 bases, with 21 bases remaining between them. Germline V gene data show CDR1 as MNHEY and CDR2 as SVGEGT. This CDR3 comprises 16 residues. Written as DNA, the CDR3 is TGTGCCAGCAGTCTCCAAACACCAACTAGCCGCGAGACCCAGTACTTC. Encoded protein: CASSLQTPTSRETQYF.

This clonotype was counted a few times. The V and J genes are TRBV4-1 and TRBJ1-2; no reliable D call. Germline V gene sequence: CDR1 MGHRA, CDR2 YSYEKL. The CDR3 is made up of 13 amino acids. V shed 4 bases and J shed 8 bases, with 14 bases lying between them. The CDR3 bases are TGCGCCAGCAGCCTATTTTTAATGGACGGCTACACCTTC. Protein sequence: CASSLFLMDGYTF.

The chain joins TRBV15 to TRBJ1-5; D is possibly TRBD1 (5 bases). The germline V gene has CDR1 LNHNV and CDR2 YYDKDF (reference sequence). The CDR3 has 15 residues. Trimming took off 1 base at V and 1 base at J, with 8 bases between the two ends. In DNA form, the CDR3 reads TGTGCCACCAGCAGAGGACCAGGGAGCAATCAGCCCCAGCATTTT. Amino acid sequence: CATSRGPGSNQPQHF.

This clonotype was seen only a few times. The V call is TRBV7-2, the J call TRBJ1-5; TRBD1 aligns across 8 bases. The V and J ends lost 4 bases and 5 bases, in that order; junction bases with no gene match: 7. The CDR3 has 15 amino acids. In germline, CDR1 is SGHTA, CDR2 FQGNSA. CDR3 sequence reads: CASSSRTGLYQPQHF. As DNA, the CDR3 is TGTGCCAGCAGCTCGAGGACAGGGCTTTATCAGCCCCAGCATTTT.

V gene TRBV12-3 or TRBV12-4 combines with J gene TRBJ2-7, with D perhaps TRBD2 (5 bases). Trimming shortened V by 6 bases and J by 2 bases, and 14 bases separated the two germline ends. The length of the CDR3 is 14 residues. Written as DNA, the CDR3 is TGTGCCAGCAGACACACGGACTTTCCCTACGAGCAGTACTTC. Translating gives CASRHTDFPYEQYF.

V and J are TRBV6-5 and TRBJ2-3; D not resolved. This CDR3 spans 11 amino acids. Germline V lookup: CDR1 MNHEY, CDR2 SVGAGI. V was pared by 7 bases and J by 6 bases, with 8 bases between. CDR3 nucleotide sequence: TGTGCCAGCAATGTAGGGGATACGCAGTATTTT. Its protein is CASNVGDTQYF.

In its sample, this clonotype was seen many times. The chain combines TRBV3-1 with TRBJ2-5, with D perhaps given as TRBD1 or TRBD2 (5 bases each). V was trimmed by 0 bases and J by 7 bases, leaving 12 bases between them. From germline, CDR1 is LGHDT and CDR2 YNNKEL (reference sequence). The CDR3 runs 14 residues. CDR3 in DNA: TGTGCCAGCAGCCAAGAATCGGGGCGTAGGACCCAGTACTTC. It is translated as CASSQESGRRTQYF.

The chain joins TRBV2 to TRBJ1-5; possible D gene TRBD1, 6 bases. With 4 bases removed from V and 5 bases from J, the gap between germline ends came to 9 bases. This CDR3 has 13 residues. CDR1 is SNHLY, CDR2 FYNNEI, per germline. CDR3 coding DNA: TGTGCCAGCAGTGTGGAGGGGGATCAGCCCCAGCATTTT. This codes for CASSVEGDQPQHF.

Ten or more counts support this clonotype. The CDR3 loop reads CASSRTSGSETQYF. DNA of the CDR3: TGTGCCAGCAGTCGGACTAGCGGATCGGAGACCCAGTACTTC. J is TRBJ2-5 and V is TRBV6-2 or TRBV6-3, with TRBD2 identical over 10 bases. Trimming removed 5 bases from V and 5 bases from J; junction bases left unmatched: 5. The germline V gene encodes CDR1 MNHEY and CDR2 SVGEGT. This CDR3 is built from 14 residues.

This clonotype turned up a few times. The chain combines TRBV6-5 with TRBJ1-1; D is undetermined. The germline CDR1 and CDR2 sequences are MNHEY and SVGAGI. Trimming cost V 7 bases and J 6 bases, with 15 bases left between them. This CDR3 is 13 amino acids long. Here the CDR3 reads CASTRDGLAEAFF. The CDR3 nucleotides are TGTGCCAGCACCCGGGATGGATTGGCTGAAGCTTTCTTT.

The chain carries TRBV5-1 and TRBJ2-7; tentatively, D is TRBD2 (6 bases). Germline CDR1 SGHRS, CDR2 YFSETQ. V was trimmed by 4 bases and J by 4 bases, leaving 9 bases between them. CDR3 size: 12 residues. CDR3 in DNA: TGCGCCAGCAGCGCGGGGAGTTACGAGCAGTACTTC. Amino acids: CASSAGSYEQYF.

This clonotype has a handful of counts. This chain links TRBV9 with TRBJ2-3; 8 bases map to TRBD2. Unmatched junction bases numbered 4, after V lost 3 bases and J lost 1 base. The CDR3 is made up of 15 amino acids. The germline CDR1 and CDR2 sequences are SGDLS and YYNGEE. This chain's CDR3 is CASSAAGGGTDTQYF. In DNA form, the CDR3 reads TGTGCCAGCAGCGCCGCGGGGGGTGGCACAGATACGCAGTATTTT.

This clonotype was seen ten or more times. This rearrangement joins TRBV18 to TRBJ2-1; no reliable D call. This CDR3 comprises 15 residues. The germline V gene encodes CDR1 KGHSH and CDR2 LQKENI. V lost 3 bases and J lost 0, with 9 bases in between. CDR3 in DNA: TGTGCCAGCTCACCCGACCAGAGCTCCTACAATGAGCAGTTCTTC. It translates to CASSPDQSSYNEQFF. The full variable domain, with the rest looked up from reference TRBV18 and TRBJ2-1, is NAGVMQNPRHLVRRRGQEARLRCSPMKGHSHVYWYRQLPEEGLKFMVYLQKENIIDESGMPKERFSAEFPKEGPSILRIQQVVRGDSAAYFCASSPDQSSYNEQFFGPGTRLTVL.

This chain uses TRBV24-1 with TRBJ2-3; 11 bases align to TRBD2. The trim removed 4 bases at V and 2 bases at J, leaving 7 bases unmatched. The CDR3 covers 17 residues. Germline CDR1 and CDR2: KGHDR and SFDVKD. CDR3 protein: CATSDRLAGGLTDTQYF. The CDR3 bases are TGTGCCACCAGTGACCGTCTAGCGGGGGGCCTCACAGATACGCAGTATTTT.

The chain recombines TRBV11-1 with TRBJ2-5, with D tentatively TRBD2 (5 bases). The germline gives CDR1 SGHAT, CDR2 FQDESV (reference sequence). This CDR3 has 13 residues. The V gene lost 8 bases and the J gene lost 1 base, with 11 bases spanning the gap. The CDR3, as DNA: TGTGCCAGCGGACTGCGAATCCAAGAGACCCAGTACTTC. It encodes CASGLRIQETQYF.

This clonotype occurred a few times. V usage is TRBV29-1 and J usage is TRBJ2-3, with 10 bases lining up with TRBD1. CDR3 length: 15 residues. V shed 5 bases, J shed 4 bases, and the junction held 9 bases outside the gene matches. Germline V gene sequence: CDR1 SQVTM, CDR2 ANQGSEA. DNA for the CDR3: TGCAGCGTTTCCGGGACAGGGGTCGACGCAGATACGCAGTATTTT. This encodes CSVSGTGVDADTQYF.

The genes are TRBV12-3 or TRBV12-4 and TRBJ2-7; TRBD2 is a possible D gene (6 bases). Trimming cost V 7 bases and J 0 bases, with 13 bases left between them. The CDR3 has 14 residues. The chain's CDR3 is CASTSVGSSYEQYF. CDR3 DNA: TGTGCCAGCACCTCGGTCGGGAGCTCCTACGAGCAGTACTTC.

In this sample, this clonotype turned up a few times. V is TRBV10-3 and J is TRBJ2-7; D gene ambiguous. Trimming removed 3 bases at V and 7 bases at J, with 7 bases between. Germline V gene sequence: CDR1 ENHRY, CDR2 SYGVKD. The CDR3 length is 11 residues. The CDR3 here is CAISDLAEQYF. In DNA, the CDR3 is TGTGCCATCAGTGATCTGGCGGAGCAGTACTTC.

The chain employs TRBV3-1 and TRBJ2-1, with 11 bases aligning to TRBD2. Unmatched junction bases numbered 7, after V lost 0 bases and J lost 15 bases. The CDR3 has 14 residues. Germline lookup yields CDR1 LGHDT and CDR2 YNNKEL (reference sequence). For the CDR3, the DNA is TGTGCCAGCAGCCAAGAAACTAGCGGGGGAATGTTGTTCTTC. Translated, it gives CASSQETSGGMLFF.

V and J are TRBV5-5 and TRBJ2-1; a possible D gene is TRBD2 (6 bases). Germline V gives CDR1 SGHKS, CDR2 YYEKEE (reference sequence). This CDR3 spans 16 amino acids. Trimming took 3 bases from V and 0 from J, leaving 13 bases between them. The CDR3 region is CASSSRRGDSYNEQFF. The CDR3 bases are TGTGCCAGCAGCTCGCGACGCGGGGACTCCTACAATGAGCAGTTCTTC.

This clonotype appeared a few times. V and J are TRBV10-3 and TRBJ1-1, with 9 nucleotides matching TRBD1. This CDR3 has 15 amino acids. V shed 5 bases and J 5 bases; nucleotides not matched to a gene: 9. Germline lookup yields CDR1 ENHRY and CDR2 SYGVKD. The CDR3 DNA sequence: TGTGCCATCAGTTTGGCCGGGACAGGGACTACTGAAGCTTTCTTT. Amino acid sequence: CAISLAGTGTTEAFF.

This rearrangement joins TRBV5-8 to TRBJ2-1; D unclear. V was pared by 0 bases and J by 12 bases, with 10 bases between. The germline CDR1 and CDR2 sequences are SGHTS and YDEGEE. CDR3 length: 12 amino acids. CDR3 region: CASSLVGFVQFF. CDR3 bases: TGTGCCAGCAGCTTGGTTGGGTTTGTGCAGTTCTTC.

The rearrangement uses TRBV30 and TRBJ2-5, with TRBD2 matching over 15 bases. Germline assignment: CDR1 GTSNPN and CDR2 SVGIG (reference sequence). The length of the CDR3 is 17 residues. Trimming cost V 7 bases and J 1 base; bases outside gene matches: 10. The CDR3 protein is CAFSPGLAGGSQETQYF. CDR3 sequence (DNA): TGTGCCTTCAGTCCGGGACTAGCGGGGGGTTCCCAAGAGACCCAGTACTTC.

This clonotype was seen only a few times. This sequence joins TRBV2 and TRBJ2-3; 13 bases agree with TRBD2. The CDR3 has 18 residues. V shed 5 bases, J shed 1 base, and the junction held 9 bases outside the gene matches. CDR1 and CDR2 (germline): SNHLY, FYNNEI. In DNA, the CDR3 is TGTGCCAGCAGTTTTTTACTAGCGGGGGGGGAAGGCACAGATACGCAGTATTTT. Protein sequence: CASSFLLAGGEGTDTQYF.

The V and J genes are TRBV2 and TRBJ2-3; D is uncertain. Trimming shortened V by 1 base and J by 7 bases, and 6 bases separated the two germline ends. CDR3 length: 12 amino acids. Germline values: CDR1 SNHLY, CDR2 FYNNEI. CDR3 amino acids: CASSEGAYTQYF. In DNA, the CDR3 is TGTGCCAGCAGTGAAGGAGCGTATACGCAGTATTTT. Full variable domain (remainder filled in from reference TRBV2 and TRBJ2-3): EPEVTQTPSHQVTQMGQEVILRCVPISNHLYFYWYRQILGQKVEFLVSFYNNEISEKSEIFDDQFSVERPDGSNFTLKIRSTKLEDSAMYFCASSEGAYTQYFGPGTRLTVL.

The chain's CDR3 is CASSFADTGELFF. The CDR3 nucleotides read TGTGCCAGCAGCTTTGCGGACACCGGGGAGCTGTTTTTT. The rearrangement uses TRBV7-3 and TRBJ2-2; no firm D call. V was cut by 3 bases and J by 3 bases, with 5 bases left in between. CDR1 is SGHTA, CDR2 FQGTGA, per germline. CDR3 size: 13 residues. The entire variable domain, with the rest obtained from reference TRBV7-3 and TRBJ2-2, is as follows: GAGVSQTPSNKVTEKGKYVELRCDPISGHTALYWYRQSLGQGPEFLIYFQGTGAADDSGLPNDRFFAVRPEGSVSTLKIQRTERGDSAVYLCASSFADTGELFFGEGSRLTVL.

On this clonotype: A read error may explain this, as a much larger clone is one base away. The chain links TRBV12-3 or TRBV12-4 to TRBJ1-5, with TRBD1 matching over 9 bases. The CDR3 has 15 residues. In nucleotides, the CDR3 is TGTGCCAGCAGCGGGACAGGGCCTAGCAATCTGCCCCAGCATTTT. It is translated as CASSGTGPSNLPQHF.

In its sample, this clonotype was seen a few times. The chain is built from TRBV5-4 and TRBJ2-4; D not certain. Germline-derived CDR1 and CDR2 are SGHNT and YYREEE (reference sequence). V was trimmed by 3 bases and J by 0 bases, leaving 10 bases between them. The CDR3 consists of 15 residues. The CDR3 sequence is CASSSPDGAKNIQYF. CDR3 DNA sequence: TGTGCCAGCAGCTCTCCCGACGGAGCCAAAAACATTCAGTACTTC.

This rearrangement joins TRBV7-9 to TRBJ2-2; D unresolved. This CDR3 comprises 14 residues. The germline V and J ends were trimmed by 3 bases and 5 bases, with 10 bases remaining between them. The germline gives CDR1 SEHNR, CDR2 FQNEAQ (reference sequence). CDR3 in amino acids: CASSFTARTGELFF. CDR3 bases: TGTGCCAGCAGCTTTACGGCGAGGACCGGGGAGCTGTTTTTT.

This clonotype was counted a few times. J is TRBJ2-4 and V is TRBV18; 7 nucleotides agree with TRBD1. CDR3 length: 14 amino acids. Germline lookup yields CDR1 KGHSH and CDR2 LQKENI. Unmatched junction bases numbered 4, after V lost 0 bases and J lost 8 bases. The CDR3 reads CASSPPTGWDIQYF. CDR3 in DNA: TGTGCCAGCTCACCACCGACAGGGTGGGACATTCAGTACTTC.

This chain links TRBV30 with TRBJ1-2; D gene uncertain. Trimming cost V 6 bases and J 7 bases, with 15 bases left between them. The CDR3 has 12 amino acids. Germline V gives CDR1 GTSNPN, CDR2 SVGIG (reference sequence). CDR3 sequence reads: CACLGGVGGYTF. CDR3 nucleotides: TGTGCCTGCCTGGGCGGGGTAGGTGGCTACACCTTC.